This T cell receptor beta chain is drawn from a study of T-cell memory formation after mild COVID-19. From the 5' RACE reads, TCRdb called clonotypes with MiXCR, one entry per CDR3 protein. The data show 580,000 or so distinct CDR3 sequences, approximately 15% seen once. This CDR3 has 15 residues. V dropped 3 bases and J dropped 1 base, with 12 bases sitting between them. The germline V gene encodes CDR1 SGHTA and CDR2 FQGTGA. This chain links TRBV7-3 with TRBJ1-1, with a weak D call TRBD1 (6 bases). The clonotype originates from an adult woman who had mild COVID-19 (a few samples of this study predate the infection). Cell type and time point are not known. The sample consisted of PBMCs or a T cell subset sorted from them (not recorded which). The CDR3 nucleotides are TGTGCCAGCAGCTTGGTACGGACAGAGAACACTGAAGCTTTCTTT. Its protein is CASSLVRTENTEAFF. The whole variable domain, remainder taken from reference TRBV7-3 and TRBJ1-1, is GAGVSQTPSNKVTEKGKYVELRCDPISGHTALYWYRQSLGQGPEFLIYFQGTGAADDSGLPNDRFFAVRPEGSVSTLKIQRTERGDSAVYLCASSLVRTENTEAFFGQGTRLTVV.